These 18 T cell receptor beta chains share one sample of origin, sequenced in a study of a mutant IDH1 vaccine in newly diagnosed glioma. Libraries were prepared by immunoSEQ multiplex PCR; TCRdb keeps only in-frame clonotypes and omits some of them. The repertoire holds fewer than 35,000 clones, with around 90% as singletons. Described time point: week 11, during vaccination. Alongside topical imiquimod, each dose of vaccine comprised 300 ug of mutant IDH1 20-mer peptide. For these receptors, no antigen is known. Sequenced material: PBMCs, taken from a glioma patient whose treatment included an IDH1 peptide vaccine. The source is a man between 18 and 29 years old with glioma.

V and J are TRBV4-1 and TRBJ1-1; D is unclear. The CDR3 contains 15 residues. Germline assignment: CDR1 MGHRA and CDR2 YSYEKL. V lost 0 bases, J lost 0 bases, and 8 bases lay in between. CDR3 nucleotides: TGCGCCAGCAGCCAAGAGGGTTCCATGAACACTGAAGCTTTCTTT. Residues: CASSQEGSMNTEAFF.

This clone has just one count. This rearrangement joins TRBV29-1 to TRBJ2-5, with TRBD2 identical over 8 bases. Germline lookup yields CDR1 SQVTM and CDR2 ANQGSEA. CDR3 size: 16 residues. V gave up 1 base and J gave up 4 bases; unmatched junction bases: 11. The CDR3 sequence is CSVEAGRGDGPETQYF. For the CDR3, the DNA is TGCAGCGTTGAAGCTGGGCGGGGGGATGGGCCAGAGACCCAGTACTTC.

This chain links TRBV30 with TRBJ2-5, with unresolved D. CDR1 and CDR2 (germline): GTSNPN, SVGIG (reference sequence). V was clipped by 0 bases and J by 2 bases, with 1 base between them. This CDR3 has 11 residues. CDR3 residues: CAWSVQETQYF. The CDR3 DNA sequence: TGTGCCTGGAGTGTACAAGAGACCCAGTACTTC. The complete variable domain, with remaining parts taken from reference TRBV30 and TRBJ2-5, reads SQTIHQWPATLVQPVGSPLSLECTVEGTSNPNLYWYRQAAGRGLQLLFYSVGIGQISSEVPQNLSASRPQDRQFILSSKKLLLSDSGFYLCAWSVQETQYFGPGTRLLVL.

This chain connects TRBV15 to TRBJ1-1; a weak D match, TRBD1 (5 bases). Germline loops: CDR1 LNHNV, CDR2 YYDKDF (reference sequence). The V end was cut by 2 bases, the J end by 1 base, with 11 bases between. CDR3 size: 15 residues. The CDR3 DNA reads TGTGCCACCAGCAGACCGGGGGGATCGAACACTGAAGCTTTCTTT. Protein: CATSRPGGSNTEAFF.

CDR3 sequence reads: CAISESDGGSKNIQYF. The CDR3 DNA reads TGTGCCATCAGTGAGTCGGACGGTGGTTCGAAAAACATTCAGTACTTC. This chain connects TRBV10-3 to TRBJ2-4, with unresolved D. The ends were cut back, 0 bases at V and 4 bases at J, with 13 bases in the middle. Germline lookup yields CDR1 ENHRY and CDR2 SYGVKD. This CDR3 is built from 16 residues.

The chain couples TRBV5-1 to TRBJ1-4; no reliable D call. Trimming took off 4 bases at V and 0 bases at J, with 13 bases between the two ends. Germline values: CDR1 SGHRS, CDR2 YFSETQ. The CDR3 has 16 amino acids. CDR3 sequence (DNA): TGCGCCAGCAGCGTCGGCTCTTATGCAACTAATGAAAAACTGTTTTTT. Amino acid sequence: CASSVGSYATNEKLFF.

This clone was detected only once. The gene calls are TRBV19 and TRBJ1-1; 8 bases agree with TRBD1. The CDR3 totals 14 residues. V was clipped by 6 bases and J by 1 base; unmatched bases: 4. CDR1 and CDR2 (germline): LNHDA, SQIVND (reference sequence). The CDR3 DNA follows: TGTGCCAGTAGCAGGACAGGGAAGAACACTGAAGCTTTCTTT. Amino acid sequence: CASSRTGKNTEAFF.

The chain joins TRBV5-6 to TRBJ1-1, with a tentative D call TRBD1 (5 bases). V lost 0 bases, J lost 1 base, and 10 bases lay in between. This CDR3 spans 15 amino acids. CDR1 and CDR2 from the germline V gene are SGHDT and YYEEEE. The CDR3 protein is CASSLGAGRNTEAFF. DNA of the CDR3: TGTGCCAGCAGCTTGGGGGCAGGGCGGAACACTGAAGCTTTCTTT.

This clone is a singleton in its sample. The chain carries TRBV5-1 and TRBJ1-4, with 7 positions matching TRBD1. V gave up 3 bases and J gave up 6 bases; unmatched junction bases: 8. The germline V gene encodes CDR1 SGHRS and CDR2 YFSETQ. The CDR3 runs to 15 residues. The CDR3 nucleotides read TGCGCCAGCAGCTCGGGGGAGGGGGCTTATGAAAAACTGTTTTTT. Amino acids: CASSSGEGAYEKLFF.

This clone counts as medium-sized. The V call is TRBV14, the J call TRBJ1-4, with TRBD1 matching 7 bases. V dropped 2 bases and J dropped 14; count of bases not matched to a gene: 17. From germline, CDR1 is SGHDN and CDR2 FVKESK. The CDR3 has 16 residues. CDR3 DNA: TGTGCCAGCAGCCAAAGGACAGGCGCACCTGCCGAAGGGCTGTTTTTT. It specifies CASSQRTGAPAEGLFF.

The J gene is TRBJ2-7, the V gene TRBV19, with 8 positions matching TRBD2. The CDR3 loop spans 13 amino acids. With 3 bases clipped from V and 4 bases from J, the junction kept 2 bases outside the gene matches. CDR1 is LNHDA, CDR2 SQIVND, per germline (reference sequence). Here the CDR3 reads CASSIRGGYEQYF. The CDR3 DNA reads TGTGCCAGTAGTATCCGGGGGGGATACGAGCAGTACTTC.

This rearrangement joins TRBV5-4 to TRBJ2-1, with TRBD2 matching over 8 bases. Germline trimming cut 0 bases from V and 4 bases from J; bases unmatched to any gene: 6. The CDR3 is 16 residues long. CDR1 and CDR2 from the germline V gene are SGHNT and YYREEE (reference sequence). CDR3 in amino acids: CASSLARSSGYNEQFF. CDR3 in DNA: TGTGCCAGCAGCTTGGCCAGGTCTAGCGGGTACAATGAGCAGTTCTTC. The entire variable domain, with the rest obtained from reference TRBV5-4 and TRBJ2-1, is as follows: ETGVTQSPTHLIKTRGQQVTLRCSSQSGHNTVSWYQQALGQGPQFIFQYYREEENGRGNFPPRFSGLQFPNYSSELNVNALELDDSALYLCASSLARSSGYNEQFFGPGTRLTVL.

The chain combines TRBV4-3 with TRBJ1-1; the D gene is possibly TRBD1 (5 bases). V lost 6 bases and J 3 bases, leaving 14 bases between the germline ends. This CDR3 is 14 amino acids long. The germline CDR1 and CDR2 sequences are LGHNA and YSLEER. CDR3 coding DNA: TGCGCCAGCAGTCCGATGTTGGGGGACACTGAAGCTTTCTTT. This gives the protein CASSPMLGDTEAFF.

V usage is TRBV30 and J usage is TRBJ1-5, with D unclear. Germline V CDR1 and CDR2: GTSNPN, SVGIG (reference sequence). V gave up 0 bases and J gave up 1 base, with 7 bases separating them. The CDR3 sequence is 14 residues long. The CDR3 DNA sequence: TGTGCCTGGAGTGTACTAGGGAGCAATCAGCCCCAGCATTTT. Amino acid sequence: CAWSVLGSNQPQHF.

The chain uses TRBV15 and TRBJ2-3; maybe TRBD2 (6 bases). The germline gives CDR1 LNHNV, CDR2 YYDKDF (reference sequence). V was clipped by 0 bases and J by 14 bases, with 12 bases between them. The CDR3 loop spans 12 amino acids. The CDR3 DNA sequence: TGTGCCACCAGCAGAGAGGGGGGAGAGGGGTATTTT. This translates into CATSREGGEGYF.

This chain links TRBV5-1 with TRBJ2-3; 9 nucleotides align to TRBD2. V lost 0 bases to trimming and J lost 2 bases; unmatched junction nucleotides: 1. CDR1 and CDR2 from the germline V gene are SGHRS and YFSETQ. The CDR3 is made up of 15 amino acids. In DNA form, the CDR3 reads TGCGCCAGCAGCTTGGCTAGCGGGGACACAGATACGCAGTATTTT. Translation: CASSLASGDTDTQYF.

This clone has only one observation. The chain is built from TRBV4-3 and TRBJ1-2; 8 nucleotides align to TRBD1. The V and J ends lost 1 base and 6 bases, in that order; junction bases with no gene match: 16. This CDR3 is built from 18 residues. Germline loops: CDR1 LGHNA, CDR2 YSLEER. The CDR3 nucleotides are TGCGCCAGCAGCCAAGCTCTAAATGGGGCAGGGGGCATCAATGGCTACACCTTC. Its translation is CASSQALNGAGGINGYTF.

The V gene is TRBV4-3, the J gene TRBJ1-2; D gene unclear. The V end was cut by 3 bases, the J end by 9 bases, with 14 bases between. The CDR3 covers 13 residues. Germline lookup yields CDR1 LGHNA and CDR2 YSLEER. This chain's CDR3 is CASSQFEGGSYTF. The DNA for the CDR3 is TGCGCCAGCAGCCAGTTTGAAGGCGGGAGCTACACCTTC.